Shown below are 8 T cell receptor beta chains from a single sample sequenced in a study of cytomegalovirus exposure and HLA in healthy donors. Method: immunoSEQ multiplex PCR; TCRdb's copy keeps in-frame clones and lacks some. The table has more than 60,000 clones, 85% to 90% seen once. The sequenced material came from PBMCs. The origin of the receptors is a woman under 30 in good health and CMV-seronegative.

The sample holds a few counts of this clone. The chain carries TRBV4-3 and TRBJ1-1; TRBD1 aligns across 7 bases. The germline V gene has CDR1 LGHNA and CDR2 YSLEER. V gave up 4 bases and J gave up 1 base; unmatched junction bases: 3. The CDR3 is 14 amino acids. The DNA for the CDR3 is TGCGCCAGCAGCCCGGACAGGAGGAACACTGAAGCTTTCTTT. Protein product: CASSPDRRNTEAFF.

The V gene is TRBV28, the J gene TRBJ1-2; 8 bases are a match to TRBD1. The CDR3 sequence is 13 residues long. Unmatched junction bases numbered 8, after V lost 6 bases and J lost 8 bases. Germline CDR1 MDHEN, CDR2 SYDVKM. DNA of the CDR3: TGTGCCAGCAGACAACTCCAGGGGGCCGGCTACACCTTC. Translation gives CASRQLQGAGYTF.

The sample holds one count of this clone. This chain connects TRBV27 to TRBJ1-1; tentatively, D is TRBD1 (5 bases). CDR3 length equals 14 residues. The V end was cut by 5 bases, the J end by 7 bases, with 17 bases between. Germline V gene sequence: CDR1 MNHEY, CDR2 SMNVEV (reference sequence). In DNA form, the CDR3 reads TGTGCCAGCAGTCCATGGCAGGGTCCGAATGAAGCTTTCTTT. It translates to CASSPWQGPNEAFF.

The gene calls are TRBV7-8 and TRBJ2-3, with 12 bases fitting TRBD2. Germline loops: CDR1 SGHVS, CDR2 FQNEAQ. Germline trimming cut 5 bases from V and 1 base from J; bases unmatched to any gene: 7. This CDR3 is 17 amino acids long. CDR3: CASSTRTSGVGTDTQYF. The CDR3 DNA is TGTGCCAGCAGCACAAGGACTAGCGGGGTCGGCACAGATACGCAGTATTTT.

This sequence joins TRBV28 and TRBJ2-3; 10 bases align to TRBD1. CDR1 and CDR2 from the germline V gene are MDHEN and SYDVKM. The ends lost 6 bases at V and 5 bases at J; junction bases unmatched: 8. The CDR3 covers 15 residues. CDR3 residues: CASRGLGTGVDTQYF. The CDR3 region has the DNA TGTGCCAGCAGAGGGTTAGGGACAGGGGTAGATACGCAGTATTTT.

This chain joins TRBV6-1 and TRBJ1-5, with D possibly matching TRBD1 (5 bases). Trimming removed 9 bases at V and 0 bases at J, with 12 bases between. The germline CDR1 and CDR2 sequences are MNHNS and SASEGT. The CDR3 is 14 amino acids. This chain's CDR3 is CASATDNSNQPQHF. The CDR3 coding sequence is TGTGCCAGTGCGACAGATAATAGCAATCAGCCCCAGCATTTT.

The V gene is TRBV30, the J gene TRBJ1-4; a possible D gene is TRBD1 (6 bases). V dropped 2 bases and J dropped 4 bases, with 11 bases sitting between them. Germline assignment: CDR1 GTSNPN and CDR2 SVGIG (reference sequence). The CDR3 loop spans 14 amino acids. In DNA, the CDR3 is TGTGCCTGGAGTCGAGGACAGCTTAATGAAAAACTGTTTTTT. Translating it yields CAWSRGQLNEKLFF.

V gene TRBV7-8 combines with J gene TRBJ1-2; D possibly corresponds to TRBD1 (5 bases). Germline lookup yields CDR1 SGHVS and CDR2 FQNEAQ. The V gene lost 0 bases and the J gene lost 8 bases, with 13 bases spanning the gap. There are 14 residues in the CDR3. The DNA for the CDR3 is TGTGCCAGCAGCTTAGCGGGGGGAGACGCGGGCTACACCTTC. Protein sequence: CASSLAGGDAGYTF.